The 10 T cell receptor beta chains below all came from one sample that was sequenced in a study of long-term antiretroviral therapy in people with HIV. The authors ran the immunoSEQ assay, v3.0, at survey level. TCRdb's copy holds only in-frame clones and misses some; the assay was immunoSEQ multiplex PCR. The table has 20,000 to 30,000 clones, just under 85% seen once. The specimen comprised unsorted PBMCs, sampled 0.7 years before starting antiretroviral therapy. Receptor source: a man between 25 and 39 years old with HIV.

The gene calls are TRBV11-2 and TRBJ2-5, with 11 bases aligning to TRBD1. CDR1 and CDR2 (germline): SGHAT, FQNNGV. The CDR3 totals 17 residues. Trimming cost V 4 bases and J 5 bases; bases outside gene matches: 12. In nucleotides, the CDR3 is TGTGCCAGCAGCTGGGGACAGGGGGTTTTATCCGGGGAGACCCAGTACTTC. It translates to CASSWGQGVLSGETQYF.

The chain uses TRBV2 and TRBJ1-2; D remains ambiguous. Trimming shortened V by 8 bases and J by 0 bases, and 13 bases separated the two germline ends. The CDR3 loop spans 14 amino acids. Germline CDR1 and CDR2: SNHLY and FYNNEI. In DNA, the CDR3 is TGTGCCAGCCGGAGCGACGGTTCTAACTATGGCTACACCTTC. This translates into CASRSDGSNYGYTF.

The chain links TRBV2 to TRBJ2-2, with D tentatively TRBD2 (5 bases). CDR1 and CDR2 (germline): SNHLY, FYNNEI. This CDR3 comprises 14 residues. Trimming shortened V by 11 bases and J by 4 bases, and 17 bases separated the two germline ends. CDR3 region: CAYRTLGRTGELFF. As DNA, the CDR3 is TGTGCCTACCGGACTCTCGGTCGCACCGGGGAGCTGTTTTTT.

The chain carries TRBV19 and TRBJ1-2; D is possibly TRBD1 (5 bases). The germline CDR1 and CDR2 sequences are LNHDA and SQIVND (reference sequence). CDR3 size: 12 residues. V dropped 2 bases and J dropped 6 bases, with 7 bases sitting between them. CDR3 region: CASSIQGHGYTF. CDR3 nucleotide sequence: TGTGCCAGTAGTATACAGGGCCATGGCTACACCTTC.

This clone was picked up one time. The V call is TRBV14, the J call TRBJ1-1; perhaps TRBD1 as D (5 bases). V lost 2 bases and J lost 5, with 9 bases in between. Germline assignment: CDR1 SGHDN and CDR2 FVKESK. There are 13 residues in the CDR3. As DNA, the CDR3 is TGTGCCAGCAGCCAACAGGGAAGGACTGAAGCTTTCTTT. It yields the protein CASSQQGRTEAFF.

This clone was seen a single time. The chain recombines TRBV5-5 with TRBJ1-4; D is undetermined. Per the germline V gene, CDR1 is SGHKS and CDR2 is YYEKEE (reference sequence). Deletions cut 4 bases from V and 7 bases from J, with 11 bases between. The CDR3 length is 13 residues. CDR3 protein: CASSPWRGEKLFF. CDR3 bases: TGTGCCAGCAGCCCGTGGCGCGGTGAAAAACTGTTTTTT.

Remarks on this clone: An end of the junction differs from the germline gene, which may be a read error. V and J are TRBV6-1 and TRBJ1-2; the match to TRBD1 covers 7 bases. Germline-derived CDR1 and CDR2 are MNHNS and SASEGT. CDR3 size: 14 residues. CDR3 DNA: TGTGCCAGCAGTGAATCACAGGGGAGCTATGACTACACCTTC. The encoded protein is CASSESQGSYDYTF.

The CDR3 coding sequence is TGTGCCAGCAGTACCGAGATGAACACTGAAGCTTTCTTT. Its protein product is CASSTEMNTEAFF. The chain uses TRBV6-5 and TRBJ1-1; D uncertain. The ends were cut back, 5 bases at V and 0 bases at J, with 7 bases in the middle. The CDR3 has 13 amino acids. Germline CDR1 is MNHEY and CDR2 is SVGAGI.

The chain joins TRBV5-6 to TRBJ1-4; tentatively, D is TRBD1 (5 bases). This CDR3 spans 17 amino acids. V was cut by 3 bases and J by 6 bases, with 21 bases left in between. Germline loops: CDR1 SGHDT, CDR2 YYEEEE. CDR3 sequence (DNA): TGTGCCAGCAGCTCCCTTGGAGAGGAGGGACGGTATGAAAAACTGTTTTTT. Translating it yields CASSSLGEEGRYEKLFF. Drawing the rest from reference TRBV5-6 and TRBJ1-4, the complete variable domain is DAGVTQSPTHLIKTRGQQVTLRCSPKSGHDTVSWYQQALGQGPQFIFQYYEEEERQRGNFPDRFSGHQFPNYSSELNVNALLLGDSALYLCASSSLGEEGRYEKLFFGSGTQLSVL.

CDR3 nucleotide sequence: TGTGCCAGCAGCTTAGCGGTTGGGGGTGAGCAGTTCTTC. Encoded protein: CASSLAVGGEQFF. This chain links TRBV7-9 with TRBJ2-1; D is possibly TRBD1 or TRBD2 (5 bases each). The germline V gene has CDR1 SEHNR and CDR2 FQNEAQ (reference sequence). The CDR3 totals 13 residues. V was clipped by 0 bases and J by 9 bases, with 9 bases between them.